The T cell receptor (beta chain) described here comes from a study of cytomegalovirus exposure and HLA in healthy donors. The PCR used 60 Vbeta and 13 Jbeta primers. The assay was immunoSEQ multiplex PCR, and TCRdb's table has in-frame clones only and misses some. The table records about 60,000 clones, approximately 70% of them present only once. This CDR3 has 14 residues. Germline trimming cut 4 bases from V and 3 bases from J; bases unmatched to any gene: 6. CDR1 SGHRS and CDR2 YFSETQ come from the germline V gene. In the case of this clone: The target antigen is unknown.

General study results and limits: Later analysis placed DRB1 highest and HLA-C lowest in TCR association rates, which differed by HLA locus.

The rearrangement links TRBV5-1 to TRBJ1-2, with 7 nucleotides matching TRBD1. The sequencing sample was made of PBMCs. The TCR comes from a woman aged 60-75 years in good health and CMV-seropositive. CDR3 in amino acids: CASSPLDRDYGYTF. The CDR3 DNA is TGCGCCAGCAGCCCGCTTGACAGGGACTATGGCTACACCTTC.